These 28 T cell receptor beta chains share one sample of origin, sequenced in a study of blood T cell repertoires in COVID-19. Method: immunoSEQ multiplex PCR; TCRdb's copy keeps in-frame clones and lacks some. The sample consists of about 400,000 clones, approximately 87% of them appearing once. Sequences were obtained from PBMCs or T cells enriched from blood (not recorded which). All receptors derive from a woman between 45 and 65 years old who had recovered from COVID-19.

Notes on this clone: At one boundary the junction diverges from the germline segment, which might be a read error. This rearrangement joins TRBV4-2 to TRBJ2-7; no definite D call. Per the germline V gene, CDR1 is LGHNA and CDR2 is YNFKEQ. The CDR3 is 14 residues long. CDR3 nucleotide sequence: TGTGCCAGCAGCCAAGATAGCAGCTCCCACGAGCAGTACTTC. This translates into CASSQDSSSHEQYF.

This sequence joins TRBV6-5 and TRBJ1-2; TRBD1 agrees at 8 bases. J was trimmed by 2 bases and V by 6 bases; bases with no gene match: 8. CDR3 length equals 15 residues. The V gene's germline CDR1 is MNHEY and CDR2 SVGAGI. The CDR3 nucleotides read TGTGCCAGCAGGTCCGGACAGGGATCCAACTATGGCTACACCTTC. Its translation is CASRSGQGSNYGYTF.

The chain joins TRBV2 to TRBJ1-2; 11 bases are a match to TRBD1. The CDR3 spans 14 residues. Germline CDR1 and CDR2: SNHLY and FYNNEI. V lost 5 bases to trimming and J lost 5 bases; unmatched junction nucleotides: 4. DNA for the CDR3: TGTGCCAGCAGTTTGGGACAGGGGGTGTATGGCTACACCTTC. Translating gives CASSLGQGVYGYTF.

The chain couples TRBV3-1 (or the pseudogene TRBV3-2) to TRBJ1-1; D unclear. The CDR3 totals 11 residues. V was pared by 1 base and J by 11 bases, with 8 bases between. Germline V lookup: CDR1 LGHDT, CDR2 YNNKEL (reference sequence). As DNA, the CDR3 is TGTGCCAGCAGCCAAGGTAATATGGCTTTCTTT. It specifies CASSQGNMAFF.

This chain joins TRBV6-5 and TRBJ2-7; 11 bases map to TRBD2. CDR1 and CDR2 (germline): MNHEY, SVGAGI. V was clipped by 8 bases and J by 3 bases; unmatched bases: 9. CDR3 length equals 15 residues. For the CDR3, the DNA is TGTGCCAGCGCCTCTCCGGGACTAGCGGACTACGAGCAGTACTTC. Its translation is CASASPGLADYEQYF.

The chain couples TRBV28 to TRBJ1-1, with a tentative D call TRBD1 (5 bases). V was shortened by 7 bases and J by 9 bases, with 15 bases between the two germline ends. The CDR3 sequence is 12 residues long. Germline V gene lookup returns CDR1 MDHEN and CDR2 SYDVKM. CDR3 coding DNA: TGTGCCAGCACGCCATTCGACAGAAAAGCTTTCTTT. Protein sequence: CASTPFDRKAFF.

The CDR3 nucleotides read TGTGCCAGCAGAGAGTCCAGGGTTCTTAAATCCGGCTACACCTTC. As protein: CASRESRVLKSGYTF. The chain has TRBV7-2 and TRBJ1-2, with a tentative D call TRBD1 (5 bases). CDR3 length equals 15 residues. From germline, CDR1 is SGHTA and CDR2 FQGNSA. Between the trimmed V and J ends, which lost 6 bases and 8 bases, there was a span of 22 bases.

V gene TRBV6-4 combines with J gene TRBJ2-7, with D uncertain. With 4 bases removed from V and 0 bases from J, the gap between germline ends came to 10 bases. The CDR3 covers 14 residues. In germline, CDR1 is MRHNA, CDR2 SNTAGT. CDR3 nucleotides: TGTGCCAGCAGTGTGACTCCGAGCTCCTACGAGCAGTACTTC. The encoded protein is CASSVTPSSYEQYF.

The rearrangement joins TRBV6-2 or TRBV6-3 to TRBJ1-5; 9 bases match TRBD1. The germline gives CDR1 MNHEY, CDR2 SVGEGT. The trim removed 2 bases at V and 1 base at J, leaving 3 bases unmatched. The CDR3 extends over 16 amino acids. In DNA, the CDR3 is TGTGCCAGCAGTTACGGGACAGGGTTCAGCAATCAGCCCCAGCATTTT. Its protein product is CASSYGTGFSNQPQHF.

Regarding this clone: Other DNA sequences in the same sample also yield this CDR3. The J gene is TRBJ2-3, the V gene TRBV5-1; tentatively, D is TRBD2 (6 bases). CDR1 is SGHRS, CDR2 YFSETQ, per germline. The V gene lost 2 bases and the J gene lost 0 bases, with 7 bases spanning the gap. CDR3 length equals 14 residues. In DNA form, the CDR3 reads TGCGCCAGCAGCTTAGGGACTAGCACAGATACGCAGTATTTT. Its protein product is CASSLGTSTDTQYF.

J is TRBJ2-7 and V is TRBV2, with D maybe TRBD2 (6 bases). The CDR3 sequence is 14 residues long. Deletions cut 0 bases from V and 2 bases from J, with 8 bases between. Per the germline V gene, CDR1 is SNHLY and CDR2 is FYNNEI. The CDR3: CASSEAGTAYEQYF. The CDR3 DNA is TGTGCCAGCAGTGAAGCGGGGACTGCCTACGAGCAGTACTTC.

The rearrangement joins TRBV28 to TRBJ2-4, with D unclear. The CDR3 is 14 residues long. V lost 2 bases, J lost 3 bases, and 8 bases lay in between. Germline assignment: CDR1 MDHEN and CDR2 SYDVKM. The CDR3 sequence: CASSLGGSKNIQYF. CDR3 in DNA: TGTGCCAGCAGTTTAGGCGGCAGCAAAAACATTCAGTACTTC.

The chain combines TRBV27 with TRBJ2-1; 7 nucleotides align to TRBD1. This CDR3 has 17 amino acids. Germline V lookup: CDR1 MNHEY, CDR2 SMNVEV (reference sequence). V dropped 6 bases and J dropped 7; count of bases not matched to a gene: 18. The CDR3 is CASRSERSETGWNEQFF. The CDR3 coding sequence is TGTGCCAGCAGATCGGAAAGAAGCGAGACAGGGTGGAATGAGCAGTTCTTC.

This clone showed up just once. The CDR3 DNA follows: TGCGCCAGCAGCCCAACCTTAGCCGGGGTCAATCAGCCCCAGCATTTT. It is translated as CASSPTLAGVNQPQHF. The chain links TRBV4-1 to TRBJ1-5; D gene unclear. Germline V gives CDR1 MGHRA, CDR2 YSYEKL. The CDR3 is made up of 16 amino acids. The V end lost 4 bases, the J end lost 3 bases, and 16 bases lay between the germline ends.

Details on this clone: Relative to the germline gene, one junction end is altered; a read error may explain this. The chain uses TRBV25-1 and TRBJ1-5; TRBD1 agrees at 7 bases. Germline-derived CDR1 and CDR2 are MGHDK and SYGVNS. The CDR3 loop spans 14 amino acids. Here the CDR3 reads CASRETGMGQPQHF. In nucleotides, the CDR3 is TGTGCCAGCCGTGAGACAGGGATGGGGCAGCCCCAGCATTTT. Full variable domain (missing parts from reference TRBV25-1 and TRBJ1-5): EADIYQTPRYLVIGTGKKITLECSQTMGHDKMYWYQQDPGMELHLIHYSYGVNSTEKGDLSSESTVSRIRTEHFPLTLESARPSHTSQYLCASRETGMGQPQHFGDGTRLSIL.

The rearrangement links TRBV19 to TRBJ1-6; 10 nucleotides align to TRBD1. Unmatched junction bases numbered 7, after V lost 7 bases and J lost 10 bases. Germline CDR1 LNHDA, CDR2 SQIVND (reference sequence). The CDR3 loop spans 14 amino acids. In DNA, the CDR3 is TGTGCCAGTACACAGGGGACAGGGGAATCACCCCTCCACTTT. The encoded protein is CASTQGTGESPLHF.

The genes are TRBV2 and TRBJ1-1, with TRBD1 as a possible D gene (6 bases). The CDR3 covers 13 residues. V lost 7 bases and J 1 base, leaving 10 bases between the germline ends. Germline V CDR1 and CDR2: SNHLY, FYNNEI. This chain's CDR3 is CASIATGNTEAFF. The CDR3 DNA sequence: TGTGCCAGCATAGCGACAGGGAACACTGAAGCTTTCTTT.

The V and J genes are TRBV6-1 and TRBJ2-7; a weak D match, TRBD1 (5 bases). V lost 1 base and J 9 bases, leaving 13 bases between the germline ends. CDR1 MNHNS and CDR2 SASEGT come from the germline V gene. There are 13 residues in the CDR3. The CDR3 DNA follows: TGTGCCAGCAGTGAAGGGACACCAACGGGGCAGTACTTC. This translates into CASSEGTPTGQYF.

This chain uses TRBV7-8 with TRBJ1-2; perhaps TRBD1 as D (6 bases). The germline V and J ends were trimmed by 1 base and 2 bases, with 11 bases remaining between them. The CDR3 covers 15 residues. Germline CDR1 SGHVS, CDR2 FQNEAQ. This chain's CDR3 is CASSLVQGTNYGYTF. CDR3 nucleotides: TGTGCCAGCAGCTTAGTCCAGGGGACGAACTATGGCTACACCTTC.

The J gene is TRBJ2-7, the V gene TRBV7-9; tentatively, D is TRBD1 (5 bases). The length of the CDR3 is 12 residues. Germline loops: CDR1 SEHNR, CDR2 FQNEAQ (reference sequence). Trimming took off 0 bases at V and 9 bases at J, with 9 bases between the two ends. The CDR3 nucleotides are TGTGCCAGCAGCTTAGCGGGCCAGGGGCAGTACTTC. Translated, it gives CASSLAGQGQYF. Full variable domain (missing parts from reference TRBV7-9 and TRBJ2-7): DTGVSQNPRHKITKRGQNVTFRCDPISEHNRLYWYRQTLGQGPEFLTYFQNEAQLEKSRLLSDRFSAERPKGSFSTLEIQRTEQGDSAMYLCASSLAGQGQYFGPGTRLTVT.

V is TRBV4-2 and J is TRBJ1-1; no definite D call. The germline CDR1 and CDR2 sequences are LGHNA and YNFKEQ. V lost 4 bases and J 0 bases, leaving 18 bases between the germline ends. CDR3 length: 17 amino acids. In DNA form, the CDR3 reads TGTGCCAGCAGCCCGTTGGGGAACCGGGAGATGAACACTGAAGCTTTCTTT. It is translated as CASSPLGNREMNTEAFF.

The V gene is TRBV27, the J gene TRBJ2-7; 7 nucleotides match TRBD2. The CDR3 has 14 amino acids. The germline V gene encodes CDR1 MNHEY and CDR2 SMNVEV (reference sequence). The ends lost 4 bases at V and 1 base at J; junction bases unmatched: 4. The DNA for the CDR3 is TGTGCCAGCAGTTGGCGGACTAGTTCCTACGAGCAGTACTTC. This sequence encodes CASSWRTSSYEQYF.

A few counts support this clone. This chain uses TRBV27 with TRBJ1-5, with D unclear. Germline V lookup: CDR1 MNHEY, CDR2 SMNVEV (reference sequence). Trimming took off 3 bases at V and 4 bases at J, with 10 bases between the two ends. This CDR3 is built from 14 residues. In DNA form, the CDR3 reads TGTGCCAGCAGTTTTCGATCGGGGAATCAGCCCCAGCATTTT. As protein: CASSFRSGNQPQHF.

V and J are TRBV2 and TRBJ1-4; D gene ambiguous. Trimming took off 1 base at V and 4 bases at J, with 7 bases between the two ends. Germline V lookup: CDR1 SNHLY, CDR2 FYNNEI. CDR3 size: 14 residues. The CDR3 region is CASSEGRFNEKLFF. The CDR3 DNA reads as TGTGCCAGCAGTGAAGGCCGGTTTAATGAAAAACTGTTTTTT. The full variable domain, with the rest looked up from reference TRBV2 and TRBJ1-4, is EPEVTQTPSHQVTQMGQEVILRCVPISNHLYFYWYRQILGQKVEFLVSFYNNEISEKSEIFDDQFSVERPDGSNFTLKIRSTKLEDSAMYFCASSEGRFNEKLFFGSGTQLSVL.

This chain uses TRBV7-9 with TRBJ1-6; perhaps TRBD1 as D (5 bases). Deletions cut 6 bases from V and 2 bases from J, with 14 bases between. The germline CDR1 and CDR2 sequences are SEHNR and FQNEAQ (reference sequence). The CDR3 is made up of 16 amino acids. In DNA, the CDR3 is TGTGCCAGCAGTTTTGGGGGGGAAGCCTATAATTCACCCCTCCACTTT. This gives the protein CASSFGGEAYNSPLHF.

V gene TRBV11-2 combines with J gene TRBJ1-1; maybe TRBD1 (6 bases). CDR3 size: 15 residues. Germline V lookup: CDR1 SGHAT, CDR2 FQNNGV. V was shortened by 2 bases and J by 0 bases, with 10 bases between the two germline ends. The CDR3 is CASSLSGTLNTEAFF. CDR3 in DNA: TGTGCCAGCAGCTTATCGGGGACACTGAACACTGAAGCTTTCTTT.

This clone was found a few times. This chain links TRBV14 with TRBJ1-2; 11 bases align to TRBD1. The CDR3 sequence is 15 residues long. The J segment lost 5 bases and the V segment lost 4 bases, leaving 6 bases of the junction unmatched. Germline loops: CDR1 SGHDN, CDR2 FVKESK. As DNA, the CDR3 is TGTGCCAGCAGCCCGGGGACAGGGGGTATTTATGGCTACACCTTC. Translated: CASSPGTGGIYGYTF.

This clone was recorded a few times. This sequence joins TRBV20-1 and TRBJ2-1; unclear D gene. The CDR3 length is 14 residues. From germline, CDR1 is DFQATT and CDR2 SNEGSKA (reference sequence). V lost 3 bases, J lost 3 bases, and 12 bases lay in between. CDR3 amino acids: CSASGRNIYNEQFF. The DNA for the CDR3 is TGCAGTGCTAGTGGCAGGAACATCTACAATGAGCAGTTCTTC.